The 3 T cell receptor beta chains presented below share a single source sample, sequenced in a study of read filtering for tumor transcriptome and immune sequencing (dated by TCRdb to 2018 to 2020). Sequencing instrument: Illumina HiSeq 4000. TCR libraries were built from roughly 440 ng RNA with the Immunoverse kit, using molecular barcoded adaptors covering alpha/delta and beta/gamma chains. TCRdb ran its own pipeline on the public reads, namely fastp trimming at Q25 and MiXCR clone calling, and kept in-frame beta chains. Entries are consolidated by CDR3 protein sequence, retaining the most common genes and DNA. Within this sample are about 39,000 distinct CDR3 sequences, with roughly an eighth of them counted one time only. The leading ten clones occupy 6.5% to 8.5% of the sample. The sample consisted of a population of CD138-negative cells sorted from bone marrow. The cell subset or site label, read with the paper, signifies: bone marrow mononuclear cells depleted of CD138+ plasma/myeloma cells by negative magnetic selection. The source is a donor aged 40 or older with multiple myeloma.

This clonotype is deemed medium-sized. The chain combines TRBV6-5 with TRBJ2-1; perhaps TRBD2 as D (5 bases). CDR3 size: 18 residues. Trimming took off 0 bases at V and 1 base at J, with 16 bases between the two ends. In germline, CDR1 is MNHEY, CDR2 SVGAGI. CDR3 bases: TGTGCCAGCAGTTACTCGAGAGGGATACAAGGTTCCTACAATGAGCAGTTCTTC. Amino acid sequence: CASSYSRGIQGSYNEQFF.

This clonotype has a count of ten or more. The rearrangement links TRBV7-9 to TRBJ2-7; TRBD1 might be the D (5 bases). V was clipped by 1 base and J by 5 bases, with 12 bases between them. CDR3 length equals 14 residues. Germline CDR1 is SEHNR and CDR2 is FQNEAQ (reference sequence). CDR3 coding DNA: TGTGCCAGCAGCTTAGAGTCAGGGATCAACGAGCAGTACTTC. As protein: CASSLESGINEQYF.

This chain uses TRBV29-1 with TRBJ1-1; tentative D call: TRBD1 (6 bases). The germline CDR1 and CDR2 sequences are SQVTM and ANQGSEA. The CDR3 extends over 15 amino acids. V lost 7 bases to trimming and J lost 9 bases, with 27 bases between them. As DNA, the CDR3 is TGCAGCGCCCGGCCCCGTGGGGGCTGCAATTCTAAAGCTTTCTTT. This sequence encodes CSARPRGGCNSKAFF.